The source of this T cell receptor beta chain is a study of OX40 agonist ivuxolimab in advanced cancers. In the study overall: Averaging 60 years in age, with a range of 23 to 79, the cohort was 65% to 85% male.

This table comes from immunoSEQ multiplex PCR, and its TCRdb copy is limited to in-frame clones, with some not included. This table holds some 48,000 clones, around 90% found once. Germline loops: CDR1 MNHEY, CDR2 SMNVEV (reference sequence). There are 13 residues in the CDR3. V shed 9 bases, J shed 0 bases, and the junction held 4 bases outside the gene matches. The sequenced sample was CD4+ or CD8+ T cells sorted from blood, obtained in a trial of the OX40 agonist ivuxolimab. The rearrangement joins TRBV27 to TRBJ1-2; 7 bases fit TRBD1. The receptor's source is an adult with an advanced solid tumor such as melanoma, head and neck, liver or kidney cancer. The CDR3 is CASSGQSNYGYTF. Written as DNA, the CDR3 is TGTGCCAGTTCGGGACAGTCTAACTATGGCTACACCTTC.